The next 18 T cell receptor beta chains were all read from a single sample in a study of blood T cell repertoires in COVID-19. Measured with immunoSEQ multiplex PCR; TCRdb has only the in-frame clones, and not every one. The table has 150,000 to 200,000 clones, about 90% seen once; the top ten hold approximately 3%. Sequences were obtained from peripheral blood. These receptor sequences come from a man aged 55 to 70 with acute or convalescent COVID-19.

CDR3 amino acids: CASSLEVGQGGGYTF. The DNA for the CDR3 is TGTGCCAGCAGCTTAGAGGTCGGACAGGGGGGTGGCTACACCTTC. The gene calls are TRBV7-9 and TRBJ1-2; 10 nucleotides match TRBD1. Unmatched junction bases numbered 6, after V lost 1 base and J lost 7 bases. This CDR3 contains 15 residues. Germline lookup yields CDR1 SEHNR and CDR2 FQNEAQ (reference sequence).

The rearrangement uses TRBV9 and TRBJ2-2; 10 bases are shared with TRBD1. With 3 bases clipped from V and 6 bases from J, the junction kept 5 bases outside the gene matches. Germline V lookup: CDR1 SGDLS, CDR2 YYNGEE. The CDR3 contains 15 residues. The CDR3 sequence is CASSGPGQGAGELFF. DNA of the CDR3: TGTGCCAGCAGCGGGCCCGGACAGGGGGCCGGGGAGCTGTTTTTT. The complete variable domain, with remaining parts taken from reference TRBV9 and TRBJ2-2, reads DSGVTQTPKHLITATGQRVTLRCSPRSGDLSVYWYQQSLDQGLQFLIQYYNGEERAKGNILERFSAQQFPDLHSELNLSSLELGDSALYFCASSGPGQGAGELFFGEGSRLTVL.

The CDR3 nucleotides are TGCGCCAGCAGTCGGCAGGGGAATCAGCCCCAGCATTTT. Its translation is CASSRQGNQPQHF. The chain carries TRBV10-2 and TRBJ1-5; a weak D match, TRBD1 (6 bases). From germline, CDR1 is WSHSY and CDR2 SAAADI. This CDR3 is built from 13 residues. Trimming took 5 bases from V and 4 from J, leaving 9 bases between them.

The count of this clone is one. The gene calls are TRBV6-1 and TRBJ1-2; no definite D call. Germline lookup yields CDR1 MNHNS and CDR2 SASEGT. V was trimmed by 2 bases and J by 0 bases, leaving 4 bases between them. The CDR3 spans 13 residues. The CDR3 reads CASSEQTNYGYTF. The CDR3 DNA is TGTGCCAGCAGTGAACAGACTAACTATGGCTACACCTTC.

The chain links TRBV6-5 to TRBJ1-3, with D unresolved. Germline lookup yields CDR1 MNHEY and CDR2 SVGAGI. The CDR3 is made up of 16 amino acids. The V end lost 0 bases, the J end lost 0 bases, and 9 bases lay between the germline ends. The chain's CDR3 is CASSYSISLSGNTIYF. CDR3 sequence (DNA): TGTGCCAGCAGTTACTCGATTTCACTCTCTGGAAACACCATATATTTT.

The chain combines TRBV11-2 with TRBJ2-4, with TRBD1 matching over 7 bases. The CDR3 has 13 residues. V shed 5 bases and J 7 bases; nucleotides not matched to a gene: 5. CDR1 SGHAT and CDR2 FQNNGV come from the germline V gene. CDR3 protein: CASSRPGGNIQYF. CDR3 in DNA: TGTGCCAGCAGCCGCCCAGGGGGTAACATTCAGTACTTC.

The V and J genes are TRBV28 and TRBJ1-6; TRBD1 aligns across 8 bases. The CDR3 consists of 13 residues. The V gene's germline CDR1 is MDHEN and CDR2 SYDVKM. Losses at the gene ends were 6 bases for V and 9 bases for J; bases not matched to a gene: 4. CDR3 sequence: CASRSGGGSPLHF. In DNA form, the CDR3 reads TGTGCCAGCAGATCAGGGGGCGGTTCACCCCTCCACTTT.

This chain uses TRBV13 with TRBJ1-2; D unclear. The CDR3 extends over 13 amino acids. Germline assignment: CDR1 PRHDT and CDR2 FYEKMQ (reference sequence). V lost 3 bases, J lost 0 bases, and 5 bases lay in between. Here the CDR3 DNA reads TGTGCCAGCAGCTTGGCAGCTAACTATGGCTACACCTTC. This codes for CASSLAANYGYTF.

V gene TRBV25-1 combines with J gene TRBJ1-2; TRBD1 agrees at 8 bases. The V gene's germline CDR1 is MGHDK and CDR2 SYGVNS. This CDR3 region has 14 residues. Germline trimming cut 2 bases from V and 4 bases from J; bases unmatched to any gene: 3. For the CDR3, the DNA is TGTGCCAGCAGTGAAGCAGGGGGCTTCTATGGCTACACCTTC. This translates into CASSEAGGFYGYTF.

V gene TRBV7-2 combines with J gene TRBJ1-6; D is possibly TRBD1 (6 bases). V lost 1 base to trimming and J lost 9 bases, with 10 bases between them. The CDR3 covers 14 residues. The V gene's germline CDR1 is SGHTA and CDR2 FQGNSA. The CDR3 spells CASSLERGGSPLHF. Here the CDR3 DNA reads TGTGCCAGCAGCTTAGAGAGGGGGGGTTCACCCCTCCACTTT.

The chain combines TRBV6-8 with TRBJ1-5; the D gene is possibly TRBD1 (6 bases). V lost 4 bases and J 7 bases, leaving 17 bases between the germline ends. The CDR3 extends over 15 amino acids. From germline, CDR1 is MNHGY and CDR2 SAAAGT. The CDR3, as DNA: TGTGCCAGCAGTTCCGCCCCGGGACAAGCACAGCCCCAGCATTTT. Translated: CASSSAPGQAQPQHF.

The J gene is TRBJ1-2, the V gene TRBV6-5; 12 bases align to TRBD1. The length of the CDR3 is 14 residues. After removal of 2 bases from V and 8 bases from J, the junction contained 3 bases not matched to a gene. Germline CDR1 MNHEY, CDR2 SVGAGI. CDR3 DNA: TGTGCCAGCAGTTACCGGGACAGGGGGCGAGGCTACACCTTC. It is translated as CASSYRDRGRGYTF.

This clone was observed a handful of times. This sequence joins TRBV11-2 and TRBJ2-3; possibly TRBD1 for D (5 bases). The ends were cut back, 3 bases at V and 0 bases at J, with 16 bases in the middle. This CDR3 region has 17 residues. In germline, CDR1 is SGHAT, CDR2 FQNNGV. The CDR3 spells CASSLRVGKGSTDTQYF. The CDR3 DNA is TGTGCCAGCAGCTTGCGCGTCGGTAAGGGGAGCACAGATACGCAGTATTTT.

The count of this clone is one. The chain couples TRBV5-1 to TRBJ2-1; D is undetermined. Looked up from germline, CDR1 is SGHRS and CDR2 is YFSETQ. V was clipped by 0 bases and J by 7 bases, with 14 bases between them. This CDR3 spans 15 amino acids. In DNA form, the CDR3 reads TGCGCCAGCAGCTTGGTATTAGCATCTGGGAATGAGCAGTTCTTC. The encoded protein is CASSLVLASGNEQFF.

V and J are TRBV5-4 and TRBJ1-2; TRBD1 is a possible D gene (6 bases). Per germline, CDR1 SGHNT and CDR2 YYREEE (reference sequence). V was clipped by 0 bases and J by 1 base, with 16 bases between them. The CDR3 loop spans 17 amino acids. The CDR3 spells CASSLGFTGSLNYGYTF. DNA for the CDR3: TGTGCCAGCAGCTTGGGATTCACAGGGTCCCTTAACTATGGCTACACCTTC. Looking up the rest from reference TRBV5-4 and TRBJ1-2 gives the full variable domain: ETGVTQSPTHLIKTRGQQVTLRCSSQSGHNTVSWYQQALGQGPQFIFQYYREEENGRGNFPPRFSGLQFPNYSSELNVNALELDDSALYLCASSLGFTGSLNYGYTFGSGTRLTVV.

The rearrangement links TRBV6-5 to TRBJ1-2; no clear D. CDR3 length: 15 amino acids. The V gene's germline CDR1 is MNHEY and CDR2 SVGAGI. The V end was cut by 6 bases, the J end by 6 bases, with 20 bases between. The CDR3 bases are TGTGCCAGCAGCGATCCGGGAGGGTCCGAAAATGGCTACACCTTC. This gives the protein CASSDPGGSENGYTF.

This chain links TRBV7-2 with TRBJ2-3; 14 bases map to TRBD2. Per the germline V gene, CDR1 is SGHTA and CDR2 is FQGNSA. The CDR3 totals 17 residues. The V segment lost 5 bases and the J segment 4 bases; nucleotides outside the gene matches: 8. CDR3: CASSTRLAGGWADTQYF. The CDR3 nucleotides are TGTGCCAGCAGCACCCGACTAGCGGGGGGGTGGGCAGATACGCAGTATTTT.

The chain has TRBV6-5 and TRBJ1-1; 8 bases map to TRBD1. The J segment lost 4 bases and the V segment lost 2 bases, leaving 6 bases of the junction unmatched. Germline CDR1 and CDR2: MNHEY and SVGAGI. The CDR3 is 15 residues long. CDR3 nucleotide sequence: TGTGCCAGCAGTTACGCGACAGGGGCGGGCACTGAAGCTTTCTTT. Protein product: CASSYATGAGTEAFF.